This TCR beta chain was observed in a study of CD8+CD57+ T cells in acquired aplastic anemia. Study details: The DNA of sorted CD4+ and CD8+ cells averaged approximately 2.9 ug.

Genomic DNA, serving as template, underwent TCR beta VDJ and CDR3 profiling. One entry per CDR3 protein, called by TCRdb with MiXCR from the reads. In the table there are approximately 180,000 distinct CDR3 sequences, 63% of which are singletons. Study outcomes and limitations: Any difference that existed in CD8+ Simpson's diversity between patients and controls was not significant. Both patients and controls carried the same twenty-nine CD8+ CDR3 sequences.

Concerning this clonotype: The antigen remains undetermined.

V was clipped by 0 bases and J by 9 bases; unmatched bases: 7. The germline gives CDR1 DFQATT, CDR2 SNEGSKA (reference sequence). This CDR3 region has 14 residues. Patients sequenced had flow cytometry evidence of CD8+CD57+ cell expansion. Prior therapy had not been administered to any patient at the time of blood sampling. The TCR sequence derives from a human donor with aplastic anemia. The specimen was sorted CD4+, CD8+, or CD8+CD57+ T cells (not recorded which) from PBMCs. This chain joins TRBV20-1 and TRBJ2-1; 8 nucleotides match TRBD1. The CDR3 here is CSARDRTGNSEQFF. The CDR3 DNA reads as TGCAGTGCTAGAGATCGGACAGGGAATTCTGAGCAGTTCTTC.